This entry is about one T cell receptor (beta chain). The CDR3 consists of 14 residues. The J segment lost 8 bases and the V segment lost 3 bases, leaving 4 bases of the junction unmatched. The sample originates from a study of CD8 T cells in Susac syndrome. RNA totalling roughly 0.45 to 1 ug underwent reverse transcription with random hexamers. With immunoSEQ multiplex PCR, TCR beta CDR3 was amplified across 54 Vbeta and 13 Jbeta. Each CDR3 protein is one row after TCRdb ran MiXCR on the immunoSEQ multiplex PCR reads. The table lists 110,000 or so distinct CDR3 sequences, approximately 93% of them singletons.

The gene calls are TRBV12-3 or TRBV12-4 and TRBJ1-6; 7 bases map to TRBD1. The sequenced sample was CD4+ T cells from PBMCs. This sequence originates from a human donor with multiple sclerosis. The CDR3: CASSFQDRDSPLHF. The CDR3 nucleotides are TGTGCCAGCAGTTTCCAAGACAGGGATTCACCCCTCCACTTT.